The present T cell receptor (beta chain) was sequenced within a study of cytomegalovirus exposure and HLA in healthy donors. Study overall: Earlier, some 170 million T cells were analyzed, and some 120 million unique TCR beta sequences were found among them. From donors who were HLA-typed, an early data release held 80 million to 95 million unique TCRs. Whole-study findings and limits: The availability of immune exposure information extended only to CMV serostatus. Three of the chains that were CMV-associated were confirmed in vitro to be specific for CMV antigens.

Germline CDR1 SGHAT, CDR2 FQNNGV. V lost 4 bases, J lost 2 bases, and 6 bases stayed unmatched. This CDR3 contains 16 residues. Primers included in the PCR were 60 Vbeta and 13 Jbeta primers. TCRdb keeps only in-frame clones here, not all; method: immunoSEQ multiplex PCR. This sample has 210,000 or so clones, with 75% to 80% found just once. Notes on this clone: What it recognizes is unknown.

This TCR was sampled from a woman aged 25 to 39 in good health and CMV-seropositive. This chain links TRBV11-2 with TRBJ2-3; 10 bases line up with TRBD2. Sample: PBMCs. The CDR3 bases are TGTGCCAGCAGCTCAGTTGGACTAGCGGTCACAGATACGCAGTATTTT. This gives the protein CASSSVGLAVTDTQYF.